The 19 T cell receptor beta chains below were found in one sample sequenced in a study of STAT5B mutations in CD4+ large granular lymphocyte leukemia. The method was immunoSEQ multiplex PCR; TCRdb's version includes in-frame clones alone and lacks a portion of them. The sample has about 40,000 clones, roughly 81% seen once. Sequencing was carried out using CD4+ T cells from blood buffy coats. All receptors come from a human donor in good health.

Worth noting for this clone: A read error may produce the germline difference seen at one junction end. V and J are TRBV6-6 and TRBJ1-6; possibly TRBD1 for D (5 bases). CDR1 MNHNY and CDR2 SVGAGI come from the germline V gene (reference sequence). The CDR3 loop spans 16 amino acids. CDR3 sequence reads: CASSYPQGSNNSPLHF. Written as DNA, the CDR3 is TGTGCCAGCAGTTACCCGCAGGGCTCCAATAATTCACCCCTCCACTTT.

V gene TRBV5-4 combines with J gene TRBJ2-3; D call uncertain. The CDR3 length is 16 residues. Trimming removed 6 bases at V and 2 bases at J, with 19 bases between. The germline CDR1 and CDR2 sequences are SGHNT and YYREEE (reference sequence). CDR3 protein: CASTKLASRDTDTQYF. Written as DNA, the CDR3 is TGTGCCAGCACCAAGCTTGCATCAAGAGACACAGATACGCAGTATTTT.

The chain couples TRBV2 to TRBJ2-7, with a weak D call TRBD1 (6 bases). The CDR3 runs to 13 residues. V lost 5 bases, J lost 2 bases, and 10 bases lay in between. CDR1 is SNHLY and CDR2 is FYNNEI in the germline V gene. Here the CDR3 reads CASSRGIAYEQYF. The CDR3 DNA reads as TGTGCCAGCAGTAGGGGGATCGCCTACGAGCAGTACTTC.

V usage is TRBV5-6 and J usage is TRBJ1-3; tentatively, D is TRBD1 (5 bases). Germline V CDR1 and CDR2: SGHDT, YYEEEE. The germline V and J ends were trimmed by 6 bases and 0 bases, with 10 bases remaining between them. The CDR3 runs to 14 residues. CDR3 sequence reads: CASTWGDSGNTIYF. DNA of the CDR3: TGTGCCAGCACGTGGGGCGACTCTGGAAACACCATATATTTT. Using reference TRBV5-6 and TRBJ1-3 for the parts outside the CDR3, the full variable domain is DAGVTQSPTHLIKTRGQQVTLRCSPKSGHDTVSWYQQALGQGPQFIFQYYEEEERQRGNFPDRFSGHQFPNYSSELNVNALLLGDSALYLCASTWGDSGNTIYFGEGSWLTVV.

The chain has TRBV25-1 and TRBJ1-5; D might be TRBD1 (5 bases). V lost 6 bases to trimming and J lost 5 bases, with 11 bases between them. CDR1 and CDR2 (germline): MGHDK, SYGVNS. The CDR3 contains 13 residues. Written as DNA, the CDR3 is TGTGCCAGCAGGGGGGGGATCCATCAGCCCCAGCATTTT. Protein: CASRGGIHQPQHF.

The chain links TRBV27 to TRBJ1-1, with D unclear. This CDR3 comprises 16 residues. V lost 4 bases and J lost 0, with 15 bases in between. The germline gives CDR1 MNHEY, CDR2 SMNVEV (reference sequence). CDR3 coding DNA: TGTGCCAGCAGTTGGAGGGTCACTAATATGAACACTGAAGCTTTCTTT. This translates into CASSWRVTNMNTEAFF.

The chain is built from TRBV30 and TRBJ1-3; weak D call: TRBD1 (6 bases). Germline values: CDR1 GTSNPN, CDR2 SVGIG (reference sequence). The CDR3 sequence is 13 residues long. V was clipped by 0 bases and J by 5 bases, with 8 bases between them. The CDR3: CAWSVGGRNTIYF. The CDR3 coding sequence is TGTGCCTGGAGTGTAGGGGGGAGAAACACCATATATTTT.

This chain joins TRBV18 and TRBJ1-1; D may be TRBD1 (5 bases). This CDR3 has 14 amino acids. CDR1 is KGHSH and CDR2 is LQKENI in the germline V gene. V was clipped by 5 bases and J by 0 bases, with 10 bases between them. The CDR3 DNA sequence: TGTGCCAGCTCAGCCGGGACGGTGAACACTGAAGCTTTCTTT. Its translation: CASSAGTVNTEAFF.

J is TRBJ1-2 and V is TRBV7-2; D gene unclear. The CDR3 has 13 amino acids. The germline V gene has CDR1 SGHTA and CDR2 FQGNSA. The ends were cut back, 5 bases at V and 7 bases at J, with 14 bases in the middle. In DNA form, the CDR3 reads TGTGCCAGCAGCCCCGGGTCGGTCGGTGGCTACACCTTC. It translates to CASSPGSVGGYTF.

The V gene is TRBV19, the J gene TRBJ1-4; 9 bases match TRBD1. This CDR3 has 15 amino acids. V lost 5 bases, J lost 8 bases, and 9 bases stayed unmatched. Germline V gives CDR1 LNHDA, CDR2 SQIVND (reference sequence). CDR3 sequence reads: CASSPPDRGDEKLFF. The CDR3 region has the DNA TGTGCCAGTAGTCCCCCGGACAGGGGTGACGAAAAACTGTTTTTT.

This clone is a singleton in its sample. The chain employs TRBV11-3 and TRBJ1-2, with TRBD1 matching over 9 bases. Germline V gives CDR1 SGHNT, CDR2 YENEEA. V lost 8 bases, J lost 1 base, and 11 bases stayed unmatched. CDR3 length equals 16 residues. The CDR3 region is CASRTAGTGNNYGYTF. CDR3 DNA: TGTGCCAGCCGAACCGCCGGGACAGGGAATAACTATGGCTACACCTTC.

The V gene is TRBV11-3, the J gene TRBJ2-1, with TRBD1 as a possible D gene (5 bases). Germline CDR1 is SGHNT and CDR2 is YENEEA. Trimming took off 1 base at V and 0 bases at J, with 13 bases between the two ends. The CDR3 length is 17 residues. The CDR3 bases are TGTGCCAGCAGCTTAGTAGGGGCCCTCCTCTCCTACAATGAGCAGTTCTTC. Protein product: CASSLVGALLSYNEQFF. The complete variable domain, with remaining parts taken from reference TRBV11-3 and TRBJ2-1, reads EAGVVQSPRYKIIEKKQPVAFWCNPISGHNTLYWYLQNLGQGPELLIRYENEEAVDDSQLPKDRFSAERLKGVDSTLKIQPAELGDSAVYLCASSLVGALLSYNEQFFGPGTRLTVL.

This rearrangement joins TRBV6-6 to TRBJ2-4; 11 bases are a match to TRBD2. J gave up 11 bases and V 6 bases, and 12 bases lay outside the gene matches. The CDR3 has 15 residues. Per the germline V gene, CDR1 is MNHNY and CDR2 is SVGAGI (reference sequence). This chain's CDR3 is CASSNGLAGVTLQYF. DNA for the CDR3: TGTGCCAGCAGCAACGGACTAGCGGGCGTGACCCTTCAGTACTTC.

The chain links TRBV19 to TRBJ1-1; D possibly corresponds to TRBD1 (5 bases). CDR3 length equals 14 residues. Germline CDR1 LNHDA, CDR2 SQIVND (reference sequence). With 7 bases removed from V and 6 bases from J, the gap between germline ends came to 18 bases. The CDR3 region is CASTLPGWDAEAFF. The CDR3 nucleotides are TGTGCCAGTACTCTCCCGGGCTGGGACGCTGAAGCTTTCTTT.

This chain links TRBV27 with TRBJ1-1; D gene ambiguous. Germline V lookup: CDR1 MNHEY, CDR2 SMNVEV (reference sequence). This CDR3 is 14 amino acids long. V dropped 6 bases and J dropped 7 bases, with 18 bases sitting between them. The CDR3 is CASSPRPNSYEAFF. In DNA, the CDR3 is TGTGCCAGCAGCCCGCGGCCCAACAGCTATGAAGCTTTCTTT.

V usage is TRBV19 and J usage is TRBJ2-7; 8 bases are shared with TRBD1. Losses at the gene ends were 4 bases for V and 1 base for J; bases not matched to a gene: 0. The CDR3 is made up of 13 amino acids. Per the germline V gene, CDR1 is LNHDA and CDR2 is SQIVND (reference sequence). The CDR3 is CASSRTGSYEQYF. The DNA for the CDR3 is TGTGCCAGTAGTAGGACAGGGTCCTACGAGCAGTACTTC.

As to this clone: Other DNA sequences in this sample translate to the same CDR3. The chain carries TRBV30 and TRBJ2-5; D remains unclear. Germline CDR1 GTSNPN, CDR2 SVGIG (reference sequence). Trimming shortened V by 0 bases and J by 0 bases, and 2 bases separated the two germline ends. CDR3 length: 12 amino acids. The CDR3 loop is CAWSVHQETQYF. In DNA form, the CDR3 reads TGTGCCTGGAGTGTCCACCAAGAGACCCAGTACTTC.

This rearrangement joins TRBV27 to TRBJ1-2; possible D gene TRBD1, 6 bases. CDR1 and CDR2 (germline): MNHEY, SMNVEV (reference sequence). The V gene lost 6 bases and the J gene lost 5 bases, with 16 bases spanning the gap. The CDR3 spans 14 residues. CDR3 loop: CASRLGGQSYGYTF. CDR3 nucleotides: TGTGCCAGCAGGCTGGGCGGACAGTCGTATGGCTACACCTTC.

The chain employs TRBV27 and TRBJ2-7; D might be TRBD1 (6 bases). The CDR3 has 13 amino acids. Trimming took 4 bases from V and 2 from J, leaving 9 bases between them. Germline CDR1 MNHEY, CDR2 SMNVEV (reference sequence). CDR3: CASSSTGPYEQYF. As DNA, the CDR3 is TGTGCCAGCAGTTCAACAGGGCCCTACGAGCAGTACTTC.